This T cell receptor beta chain was identified in a study of T cell responses to AZD1222 COVID-19 vaccine. Overall study results and limits: Two AZD1222 doses significantly raised spike-specific TCR breadth and depth over controls.

As for this clone: What it binds is unknown.

This table comes from immunoSEQ multiplex PCR, and its TCRdb copy is limited to in-frame clones, with some not included. Here the sample spans more than 95,000 clones, 75% to 90% being singletons. V was pared by 2 bases and J by 2 bases, with 9 bases between. Germline V gives CDR1 LNHDA, CDR2 SQIVND (reference sequence). The CDR3 sequence is 14 residues long. Here the sequenced sample was peripheral blood, taken on day 0 of AZD1222 vaccination. This clonotype was sampled from an adult in good health. The chain uses TRBV19 and TRBJ1-1; D is unclear. In DNA form, the CDR3 reads TGTGCCAGTAGTATACTGGAGTCTAACACTGAAGCTTTCTTT. Residues: CASSILESNTEAFF.